This TCR beta chain was sequenced during a study of T cells in Graves' hyperthyroidism and ophthalmopathy. RNA transcripts served as the template for amplifying TCR beta CDR3 regions. An initial round of RT-PCR targeting the TCR CDR3 relied on the HTBI primer set. TCRdb re-analysed the multiplex PCR reads in MiXCR, keeping a single row per CDR3 protein. The sample contains about 710,000 distinct CDR3 sequences, about 17% of which appear only once. This sample holds PBMCs from about 9.3 ml fresh peripheral blood. This clonotype has a count of ten or more. The receptor's source is a man younger than 30 with Graves' hyperthyroidism. The sequencing input was blood.

The CDR3 spells CASSPYLLGGEQFF. In DNA form, the CDR3 reads TGTGCCAGCAGTCCGTACCTACTAGGGGGTGAGCAGTTCTTC. V gene TRBV27 combines with J gene TRBJ2-1; TRBD1 is a possible D gene (6 bases). V was trimmed by 5 bases and J by 9 bases, leaving 17 bases between them. The CDR3 totals 14 residues. Germline-derived CDR1 and CDR2 are MNHEY and SMNVEV (reference sequence).